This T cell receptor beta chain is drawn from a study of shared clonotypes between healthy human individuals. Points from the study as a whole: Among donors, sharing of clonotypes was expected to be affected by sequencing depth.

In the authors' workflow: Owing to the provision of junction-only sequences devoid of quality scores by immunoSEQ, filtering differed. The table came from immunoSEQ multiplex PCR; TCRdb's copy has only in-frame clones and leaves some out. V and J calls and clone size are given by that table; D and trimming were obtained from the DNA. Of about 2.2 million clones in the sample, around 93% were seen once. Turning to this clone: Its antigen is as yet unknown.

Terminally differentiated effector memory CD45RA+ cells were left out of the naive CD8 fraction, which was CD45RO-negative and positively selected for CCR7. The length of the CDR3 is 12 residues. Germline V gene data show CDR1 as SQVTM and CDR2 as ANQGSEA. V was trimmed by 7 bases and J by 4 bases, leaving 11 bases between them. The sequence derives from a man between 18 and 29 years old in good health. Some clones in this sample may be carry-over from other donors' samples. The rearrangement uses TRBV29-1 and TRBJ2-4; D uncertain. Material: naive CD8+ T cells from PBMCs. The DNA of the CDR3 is TGCAGCGGAGTGGGCGGAAAAAACATTCAGTACTTC. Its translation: CSGVGGKNIQYF.